These T cell receptor beta chains were read from a single sample in a study of cytomegalovirus exposure and HLA in healthy donors. The table came from immunoSEQ multiplex PCR; TCRdb's copy has only in-frame clones and leaves some out. The table shows under 400,000 clones, with roughly 89% occurring only once. Material for sequencing was PBMCs. The receptor source for this set is a young woman in good health and CMV-seronegative. Each CDR3 is given with its conserved first and last residue. D genes are given only for firm matches.

TRBV7-6 | TRBD2 | CASSLVKGSSGGPTDTQYF
TRBV30 | NA | CAWSRPGGGNTIYF
TRBV6-5 | TRBD2 | CASSLREGEQFF
TRBV29-1 | NA | CSVEMRGKAYEQYF
TRBV28 | NA | CASSLVPGNQPQHF
TRBV30 | NA | CAWSVRGGLFF
TRBV4-2 | NA | CASSQASTGRFVTYEQYF
TRBV7-9 | NA | CASSPTGQPQHF
TRBV7-8 | TRBD2 | CASSLVRGAGGLDEQYF
TRBV28 | TRBD1 | CASRSSGTGGEKLFF
TRBV2 | TRBD1 | CASSELEGALLGYTF
TRBV4-1 | TRBD1 | CASSPGGGSSYEQYF
TRBV7-9 | NA | CASSQAGATGYTF
TRBV4-1 | TRBD1 | CASSLRTGGFYEQYF
TRBV5-1 | TRBD1 | CASSSRDSNYNEQFF
TRBV29-1 | NA | CSVPKGESVAFF
TRBV5-6 | TRBD2 | CASSSSGGGELFF
TRBV5-6 | NA | CASSVDRGYTF
TRBV5-1 | NA | CASSSGDSNYGYTF
TRBV19 | NA | CASSIPGLHTGELFF
TRBV5-8 | TRBD1 | CASSFYKTGTGTNEQYF
TRBV5-5 | NA | CASSRGEGGHEQYF
TRBV28 | NA | CASRREGGTEAFF
TRBV27 | NA | CASKRAASRYNEQFF
TRBV30 | TRBD2 | CAWGRGGASETQYF
TRBV28 | NA | CASSPLQGRETQYF
TRBV10-3 | TRBD1 | CASRAGGHSDTQYF
TRBV27 | TRBD1 | CASTARGRKTEAFF
TRBV27 | TRBD1 | CASSRRTGAPNYGYTF
TRBV30 | NA | CAWCRDTGNTIYF
TRBV5-1 | TRBD1 | CASSLGQGVSYEQYF